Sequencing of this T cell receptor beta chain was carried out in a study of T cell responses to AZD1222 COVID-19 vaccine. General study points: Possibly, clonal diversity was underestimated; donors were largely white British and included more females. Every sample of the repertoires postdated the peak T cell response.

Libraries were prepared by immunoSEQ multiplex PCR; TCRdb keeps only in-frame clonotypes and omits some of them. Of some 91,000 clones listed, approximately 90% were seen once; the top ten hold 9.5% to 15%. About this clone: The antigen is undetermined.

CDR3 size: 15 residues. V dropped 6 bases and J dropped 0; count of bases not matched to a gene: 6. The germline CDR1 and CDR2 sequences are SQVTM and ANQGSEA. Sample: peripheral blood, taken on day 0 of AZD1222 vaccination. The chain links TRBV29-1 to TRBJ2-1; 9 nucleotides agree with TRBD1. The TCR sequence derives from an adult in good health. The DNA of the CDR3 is TGCAGCGTCGCGACAGGGGGAATCTCCTACAATGAGCAGTTCTTC. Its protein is CSVATGGISYNEQFF.